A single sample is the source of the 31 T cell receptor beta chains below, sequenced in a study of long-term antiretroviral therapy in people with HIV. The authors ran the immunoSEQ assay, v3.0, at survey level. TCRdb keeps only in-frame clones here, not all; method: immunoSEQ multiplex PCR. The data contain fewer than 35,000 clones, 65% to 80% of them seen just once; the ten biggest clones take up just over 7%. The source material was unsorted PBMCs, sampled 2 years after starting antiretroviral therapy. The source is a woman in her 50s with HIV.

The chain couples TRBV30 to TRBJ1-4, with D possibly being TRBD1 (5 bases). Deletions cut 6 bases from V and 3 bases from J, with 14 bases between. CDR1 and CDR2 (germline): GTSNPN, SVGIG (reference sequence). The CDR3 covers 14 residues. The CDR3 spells CACNTRAANEKLFF. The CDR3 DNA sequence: TGTGCCTGTAACACCAGGGCAGCTAATGAAAAACTGTTTTTT.

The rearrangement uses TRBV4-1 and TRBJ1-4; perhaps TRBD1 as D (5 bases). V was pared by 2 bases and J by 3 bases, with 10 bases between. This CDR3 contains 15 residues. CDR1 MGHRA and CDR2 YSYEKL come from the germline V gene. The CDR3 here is CASSQMVGANEKLFF. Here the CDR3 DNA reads TGCGCCAGCAGCCAAATGGTGGGGGCTAATGAAAAACTGTTTTTT.

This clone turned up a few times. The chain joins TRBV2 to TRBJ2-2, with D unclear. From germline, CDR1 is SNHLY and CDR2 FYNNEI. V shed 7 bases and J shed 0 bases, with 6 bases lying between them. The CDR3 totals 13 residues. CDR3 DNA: TGTGCCAGCATAGCTACGAACACCGGGGAGCTGTTTTTT. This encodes CASIATNTGELFF.

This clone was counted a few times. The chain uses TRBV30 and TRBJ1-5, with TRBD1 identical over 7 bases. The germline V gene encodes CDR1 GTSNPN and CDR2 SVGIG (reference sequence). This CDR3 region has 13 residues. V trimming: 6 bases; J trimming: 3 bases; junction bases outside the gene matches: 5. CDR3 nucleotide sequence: TGTGCCTGTACAGGGGAGGCCAATCAGCCCCAGCATTTT. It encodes CACTGEANQPQHF.

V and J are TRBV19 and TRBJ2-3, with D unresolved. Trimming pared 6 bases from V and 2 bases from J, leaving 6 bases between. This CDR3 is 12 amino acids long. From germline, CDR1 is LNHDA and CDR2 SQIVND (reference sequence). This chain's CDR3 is CASRATTDTQYF. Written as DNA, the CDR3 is TGTGCCAGTAGAGCGACCACAGATACGCAGTATTTT.

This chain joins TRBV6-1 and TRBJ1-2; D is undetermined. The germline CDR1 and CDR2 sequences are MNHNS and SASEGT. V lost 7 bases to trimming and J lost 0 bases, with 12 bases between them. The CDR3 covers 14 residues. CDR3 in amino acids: CASNPGLANYGYTF. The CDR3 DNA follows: TGTGCCAGCAACCCGGGGTTAGCTAACTATGGCTACACCTTC.

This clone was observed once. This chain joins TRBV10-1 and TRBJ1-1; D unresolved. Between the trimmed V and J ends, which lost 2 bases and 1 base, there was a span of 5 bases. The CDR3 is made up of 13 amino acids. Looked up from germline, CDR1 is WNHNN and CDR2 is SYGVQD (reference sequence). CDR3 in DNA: TGCGCCAGCAGTGAGAACTGGAACACTGAAGCTTTCTTT. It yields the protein CASSENWNTEAFF.

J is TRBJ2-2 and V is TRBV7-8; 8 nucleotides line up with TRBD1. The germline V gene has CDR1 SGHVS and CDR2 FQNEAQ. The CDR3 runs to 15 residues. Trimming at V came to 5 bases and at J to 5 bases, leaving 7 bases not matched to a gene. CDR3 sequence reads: CASSLLQGVTGELFF. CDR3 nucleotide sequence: TGTGCCAGCAGCCTACTACAGGGGGTGACCGGGGAGCTGTTTTTT.

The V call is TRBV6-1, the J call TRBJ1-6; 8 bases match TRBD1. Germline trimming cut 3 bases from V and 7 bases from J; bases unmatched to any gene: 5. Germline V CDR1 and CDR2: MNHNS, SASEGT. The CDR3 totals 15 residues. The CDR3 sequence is CASSDLGQGNSPLHF. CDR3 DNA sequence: TGTGCCAGCAGTGATCTAGGACAGGGAAATTCACCCCTCCACTTT.

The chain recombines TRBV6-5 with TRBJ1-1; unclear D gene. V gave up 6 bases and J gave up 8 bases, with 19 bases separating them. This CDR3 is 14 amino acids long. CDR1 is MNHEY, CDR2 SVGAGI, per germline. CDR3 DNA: TGTGCCAGCAGAAAGCCAGAAGGGCAGAGAGAAGCTTTCTTT. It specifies CASRKPEGQREAFF.

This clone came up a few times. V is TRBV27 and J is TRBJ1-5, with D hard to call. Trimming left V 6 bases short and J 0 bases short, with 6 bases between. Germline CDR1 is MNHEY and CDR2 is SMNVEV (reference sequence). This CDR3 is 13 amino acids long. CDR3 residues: CASRGFSNQPQHF. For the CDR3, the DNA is TGTGCCAGCAGAGGGTTTAGCAATCAGCCCCAGCATTTT.

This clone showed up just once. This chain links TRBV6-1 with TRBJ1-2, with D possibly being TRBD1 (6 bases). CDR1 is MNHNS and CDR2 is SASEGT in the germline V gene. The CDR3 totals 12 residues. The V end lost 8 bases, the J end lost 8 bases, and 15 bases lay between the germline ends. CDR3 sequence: CASYLGAGGYTF. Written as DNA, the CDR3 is TGTGCCAGCTATTTGGGGGCGGGGGGCTACACCTTC.

CDR3 region: CASSPEGNQPQHF. The CDR3 bases are TGTGCCAGCAGCCCTGAAGGGAATCAGCCCCAGCATTTT. This chain joins TRBV7-9 and TRBJ1-5; D remains ambiguous. Germline V CDR1 and CDR2: SEHNR, FQNEAQ (reference sequence). Trimming pared 5 bases from V and 4 bases from J, leaving 9 bases between. CDR3 length equals 13 residues.

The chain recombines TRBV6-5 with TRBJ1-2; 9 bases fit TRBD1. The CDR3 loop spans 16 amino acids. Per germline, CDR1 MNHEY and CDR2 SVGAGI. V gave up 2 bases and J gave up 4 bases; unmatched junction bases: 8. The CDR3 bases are TGTGCCAGCAGTTACGCAACAACAGGGGGCGGCTATGGCTACACCTTC. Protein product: CASSYATTGGGYGYTF.

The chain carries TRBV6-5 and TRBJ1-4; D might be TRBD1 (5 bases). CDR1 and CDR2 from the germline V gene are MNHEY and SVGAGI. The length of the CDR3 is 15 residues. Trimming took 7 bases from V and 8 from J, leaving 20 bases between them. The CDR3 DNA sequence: TGTGCCAGCAAGGGGTCCGGGGCGGGGGAGGAAAAACTGTTTTTT. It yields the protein CASKGSGAGEEKLFF.

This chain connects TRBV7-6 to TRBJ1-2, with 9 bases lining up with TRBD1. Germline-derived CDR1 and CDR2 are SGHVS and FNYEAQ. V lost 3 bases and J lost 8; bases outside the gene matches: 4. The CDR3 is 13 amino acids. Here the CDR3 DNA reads TGTGCCAGCAGCTTGTTGACAGGGGGAGGCTACACCTTC. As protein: CASSLLTGGGYTF.

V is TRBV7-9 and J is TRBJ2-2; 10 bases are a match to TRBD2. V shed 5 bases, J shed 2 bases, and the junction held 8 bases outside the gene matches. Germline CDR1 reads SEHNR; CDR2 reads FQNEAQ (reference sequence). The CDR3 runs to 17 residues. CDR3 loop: CASSPIAGGKNTGELFF. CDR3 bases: TGTGCCAGCAGCCCCATAGCGGGGGGCAAAAACACCGGGGAGCTGTTTTTT.

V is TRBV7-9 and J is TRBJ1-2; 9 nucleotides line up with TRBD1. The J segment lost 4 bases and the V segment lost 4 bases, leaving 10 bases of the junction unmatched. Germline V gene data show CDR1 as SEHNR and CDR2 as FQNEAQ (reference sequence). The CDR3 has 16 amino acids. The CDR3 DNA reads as TGTGCCAGCAGCTCCCCTCAGGACAGGGGACCCTATGGCTACACCTTC. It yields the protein CASSSPQDRGPYGYTF.

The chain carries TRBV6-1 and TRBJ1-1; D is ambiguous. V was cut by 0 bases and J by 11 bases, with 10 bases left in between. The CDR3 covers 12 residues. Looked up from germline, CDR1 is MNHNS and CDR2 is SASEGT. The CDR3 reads CASSEAGSTAFF. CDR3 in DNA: TGTGCCAGCAGTGAAGCAGGCAGCACGGCTTTCTTT.

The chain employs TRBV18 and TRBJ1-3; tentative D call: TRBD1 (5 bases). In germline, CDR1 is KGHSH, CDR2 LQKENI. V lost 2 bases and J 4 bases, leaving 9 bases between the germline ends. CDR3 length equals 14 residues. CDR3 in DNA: TGTGCCAGCTCACCAGGGGCTAACGGAAACACCATATATTTT. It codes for CASSPGANGNTIYF.

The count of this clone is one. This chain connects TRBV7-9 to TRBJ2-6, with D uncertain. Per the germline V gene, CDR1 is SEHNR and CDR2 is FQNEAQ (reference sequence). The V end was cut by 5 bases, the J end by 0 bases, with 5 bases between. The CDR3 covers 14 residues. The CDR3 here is CASSQSSGANVLTF. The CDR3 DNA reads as TGTGCCAGCAGCCAGAGCTCTGGGGCCAACGTCCTGACTTTC.

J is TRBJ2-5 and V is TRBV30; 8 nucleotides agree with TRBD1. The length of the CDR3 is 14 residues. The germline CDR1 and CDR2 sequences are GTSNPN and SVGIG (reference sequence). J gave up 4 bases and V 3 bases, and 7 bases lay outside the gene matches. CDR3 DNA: TGTGCCTGGAGCCTTAGACAGGGGCCAGAGACCCAGTACTTC. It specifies CAWSLRQGPETQYF.

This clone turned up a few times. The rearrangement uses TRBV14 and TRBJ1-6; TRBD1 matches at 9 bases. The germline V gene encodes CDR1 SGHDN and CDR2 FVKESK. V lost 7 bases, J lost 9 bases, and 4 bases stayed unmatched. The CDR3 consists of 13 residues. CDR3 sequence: CASKGQGVSPLHF. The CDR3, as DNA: TGTGCCAGCAAGGGACAGGGCGTTTCACCCCTCCACTTT.

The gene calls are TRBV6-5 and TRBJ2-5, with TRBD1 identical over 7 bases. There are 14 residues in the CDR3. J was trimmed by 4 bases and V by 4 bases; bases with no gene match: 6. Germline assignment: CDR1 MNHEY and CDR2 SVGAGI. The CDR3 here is CASSSQGNGETQYF. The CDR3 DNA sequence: TGTGCCAGCAGTTCACAGGGGAACGGAGAGACCCAGTACTTC.

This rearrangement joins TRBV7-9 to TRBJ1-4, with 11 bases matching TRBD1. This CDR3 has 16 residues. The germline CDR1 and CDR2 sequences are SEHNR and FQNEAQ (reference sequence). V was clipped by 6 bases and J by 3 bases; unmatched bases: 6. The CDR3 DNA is TGTGCCAGCAGACCCGGACAGGGGGCATCTAATGAAAAACTGTTTTTT. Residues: CASRPGQGASNEKLFF.

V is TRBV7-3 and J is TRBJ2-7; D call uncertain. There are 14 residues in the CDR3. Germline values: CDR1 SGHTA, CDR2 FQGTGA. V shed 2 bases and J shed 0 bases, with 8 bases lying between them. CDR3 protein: CASSLEPHSYEQYF. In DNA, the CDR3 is TGTGCCAGCAGCTTAGAACCCCACTCCTACGAGCAGTACTTC.

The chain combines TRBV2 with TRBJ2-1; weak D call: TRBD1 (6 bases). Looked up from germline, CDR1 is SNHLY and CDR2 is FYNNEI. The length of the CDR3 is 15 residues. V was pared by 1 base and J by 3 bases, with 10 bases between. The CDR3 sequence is CASSEDRAGYNEQFF. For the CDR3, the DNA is TGTGCCAGCAGTGAAGACAGGGCGGGCTACAATGAGCAGTTCTTC.

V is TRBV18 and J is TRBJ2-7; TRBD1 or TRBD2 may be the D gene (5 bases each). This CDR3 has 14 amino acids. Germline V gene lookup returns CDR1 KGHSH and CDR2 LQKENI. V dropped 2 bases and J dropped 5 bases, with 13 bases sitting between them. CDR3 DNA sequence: TGTGCCAGCTCACCATCGTGGGGGACCGACGAGCAGTACTTC. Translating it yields CASSPSWGTDEQYF.

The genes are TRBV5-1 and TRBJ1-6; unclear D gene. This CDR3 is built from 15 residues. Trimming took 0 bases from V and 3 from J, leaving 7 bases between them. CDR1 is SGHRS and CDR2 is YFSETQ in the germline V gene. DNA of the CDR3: TGCGCCAGCAGCTTGGACGGTGACTATAATTCACCCCTCCACTTT. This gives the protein CASSLDGDYNSPLHF.

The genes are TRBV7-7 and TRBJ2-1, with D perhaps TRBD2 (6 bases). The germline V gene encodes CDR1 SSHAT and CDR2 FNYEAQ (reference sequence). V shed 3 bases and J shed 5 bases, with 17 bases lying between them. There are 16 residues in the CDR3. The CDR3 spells CASSLSEGSANNEQFF. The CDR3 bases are TGTGCCAGCAGCTTGTCGGAGGGTAGCGCCAACAATGAGCAGTTCTTC.

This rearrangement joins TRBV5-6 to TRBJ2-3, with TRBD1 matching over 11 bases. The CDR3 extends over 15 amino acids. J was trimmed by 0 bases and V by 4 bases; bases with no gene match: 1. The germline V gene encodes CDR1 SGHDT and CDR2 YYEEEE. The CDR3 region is CASSRDRGSTDTQYF. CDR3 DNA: TGTGCCAGCAGCCGGGACAGGGGGAGCACAGATACGCAGTATTTT.